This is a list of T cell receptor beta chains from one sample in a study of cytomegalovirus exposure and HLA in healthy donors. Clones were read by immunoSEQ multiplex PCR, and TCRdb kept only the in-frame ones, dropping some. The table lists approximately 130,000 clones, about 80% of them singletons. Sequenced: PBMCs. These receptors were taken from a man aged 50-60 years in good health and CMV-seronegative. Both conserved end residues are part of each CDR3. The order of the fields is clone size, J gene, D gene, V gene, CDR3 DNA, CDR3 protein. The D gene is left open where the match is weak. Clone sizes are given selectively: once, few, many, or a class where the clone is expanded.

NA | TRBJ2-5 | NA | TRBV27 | TGTGCCAGCAGTCCCCTCACAACAGGACCTACGAAGACCCAGTACTTC | CASSPLTTGPTKTQYF
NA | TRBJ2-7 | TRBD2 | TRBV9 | TGTGCCAGCAGCCCTACGGGACTAGCGCCATACGAGCAGTACTTC | CASSPTGLAPYEQYF
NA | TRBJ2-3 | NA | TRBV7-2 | TGTGCCAGCAGCCCCTTAATTGGGCAGGTTATAGGATTTTCGCAGTATTTT | CASSPLIGQVIGFSQYF
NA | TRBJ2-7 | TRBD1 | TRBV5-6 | TGTGCCAGCAGCGCGGGGACAGGGGGGCAAGTCCTCTACGAGCAGTACTTC | CASSAGTGGQVLYEQYF
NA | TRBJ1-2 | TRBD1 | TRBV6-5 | TGTGCCAGCAGCACTGGGACAGTTGGCTATGGCTACACCTTC | CASSTGTVGYGYTF
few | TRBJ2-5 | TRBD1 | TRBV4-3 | TGCGCCAGCAGCCAACAACTTTCCGGGACAGGGCAAGAGACCCAGTACTTC | CASSQQLSGTGQETQYF
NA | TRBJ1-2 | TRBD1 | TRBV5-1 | TGCGCCAGCAGCCCCCTCGGGACAGGGGGCGCGGGAGGCTACACCTTC | CASSPLGTGGAGGYTF
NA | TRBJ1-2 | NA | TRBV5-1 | TGCGCCAGCAGCTTGCAACAGGGTGGACTCTATGGCTACACCTTC | CASSLQQGGLYGYTF
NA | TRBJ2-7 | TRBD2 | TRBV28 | TGTGCCAGCGAGGTAGCGGGTAACGAGCAGTACTTC | CASEVAGNEQYF
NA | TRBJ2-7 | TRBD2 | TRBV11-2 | TGTGCCAGCAGCTTAGAGGGAGGCGGGGGAGCCTACGAGCAGTACTTC | CASSLEGGGGAYEQYF
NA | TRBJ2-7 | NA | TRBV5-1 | TGCGCCAGCAGCGTTCGGGACTCCTACGAGCAGTACTTC | CASSVRDSYEQYF
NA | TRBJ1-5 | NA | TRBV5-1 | TGCGCCAGCAGCAGGGACATCAATCAGCCCCAGCATTTT | CASSRDINQPQHF
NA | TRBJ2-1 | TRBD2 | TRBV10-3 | TGTGCCATCAGGAATGGGGCGGGAGACAATGAGCAGTTCTTC | CAIRNGAGDNEQFF
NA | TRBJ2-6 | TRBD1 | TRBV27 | TGTGCCAGCAGTTTGAGGCCGGACAGGGGGCACTACGGGGCCAACGTCCTGACTTTC | CASSLRPDRGHYGANVLTF
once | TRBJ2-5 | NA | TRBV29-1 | TGCAGCGTTGAATTTCGTCGGCTGGGCGGGAAGGGCGAGACCCAGTACTTC | CSVEFRRLGGKGETQYF
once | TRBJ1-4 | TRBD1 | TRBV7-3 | TGTGCCAGCAGCTTAAGGACAGGGAAAACTAATGAAAAACTGTTTTTT | CASSLRTGKTNEKLFF
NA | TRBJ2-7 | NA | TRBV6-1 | TGTGCCAGCGGCCCCTACGAGCAGTACTTC | CASGPYEQYF
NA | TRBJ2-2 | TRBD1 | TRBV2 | TGTGCCAGCAGGTTGCGAGACAGGGTGACCGGGGAGCTGTTTTTT | CASRLRDRVTGELFF
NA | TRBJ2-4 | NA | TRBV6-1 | TGTGCCAGCAGTGACAGATTCACAGGGTCGGACATTCAGTACTTC | CASSDRFTGSDIQYF
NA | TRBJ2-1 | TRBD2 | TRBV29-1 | TGCAGCGTTGGCCTGGGACTAGCGGACTACAATGAGCAGTTCTTC | CSVGLGLADYNEQFF
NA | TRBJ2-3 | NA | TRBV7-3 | TGTGCCAGCAGCTTAGCCCCCGGGAATACGCAGTATTTT | CASSLAPGNTQYF
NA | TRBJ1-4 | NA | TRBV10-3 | TGTGCCATCTGGGCCTGGCTAAATGAAAAACTGTTTTTT | CAIWAWLNEKLFF
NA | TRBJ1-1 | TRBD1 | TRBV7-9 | TGTGCCAGCAGCGGGGTGGCCTGGGACAGGGGATTACGTCTCACTGAAGCTTTCTTT | CASSGVAWDRGLRLTEAFF
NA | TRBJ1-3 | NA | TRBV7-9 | TGTGCCAGCAGCGCGGTTCCTGGAAACACCATATATTTT | CASSAVPGNTIYF
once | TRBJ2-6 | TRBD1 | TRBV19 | TGTGCCAGTACCCCCCGGTGGGGACAGGGGCCCTCTGGGGCCAACGTCCTGACTTTC | CASTPRWGQGPSGANVLTF
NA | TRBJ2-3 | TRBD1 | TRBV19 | TGTGCCAGTAGTATACAGACAGGGTCCGGTACGCAGTATTTT | CASSIQTGSGTQYF
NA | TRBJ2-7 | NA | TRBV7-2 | TGTGCCAGCAGCTTACAGGGGAGTCCGACGGGGGAGCAGTACTTC | CASSLQGSPTGEQYF
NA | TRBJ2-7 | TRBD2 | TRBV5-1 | TGCGCCAGCAGGGCCCAGGGGCCGGGACTAGCGGGATCCGAGCAGTACTTC | CASRAQGPGLAGSEQYF
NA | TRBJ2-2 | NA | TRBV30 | TGTGCCTGGAGTTTTACAGGGACCGGGGAGCTGTTTTTT | CAWSFTGTGELFF
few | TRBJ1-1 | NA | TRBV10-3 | TGTGCTACGACCACGACAGGATACACTGAAGCTTTCTTT | CATTTTGYTEAFF
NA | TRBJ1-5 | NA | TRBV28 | TGTGCCAGCAGTACTCATAGCAATCAGCCCCAGCATTTT | CASSTHSNQPQHF
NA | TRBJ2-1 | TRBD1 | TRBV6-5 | TGTGCCAGCAGGACGGGACAGGGGTACAATGAGCAGTTCTTC | CASRTGQGYNEQFF
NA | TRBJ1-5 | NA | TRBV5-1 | TGCGCCAGCAGCTTGGCAGGGGTGAGCAATCAGCCCCAGCATTTT | CASSLAGVSNQPQHF